This T cell receptor (beta chain) derives from a study of OX40 agonist ivuxolimab in advanced cancers. General notes on the study: Ivuxolimab was an agonistic, fully human IgG2 monoclonal antibody directed against OX40 (CD134), a costimulatory receptor. Intravenous ivuxolimab was administered to patients every 2 weeks at six dose levels: 0.01, 0.1, 0.3, 1.5, 3 and 10 mg/kg. Of the approximately 50 patients in dose escalation, about 20 had hepatocellular carcinoma, some 15 had melanoma, 9 had renal cell carcinoma and 9 had head and neck cancer. In the dose-escalation cohort, 82.7% of patients were male, and the mean age was roughly 60 years with a range of about 20 to 79. Patients were allowed to have had prior anti-PD-1, anti-PD-L1 or anti-CTLA-4 therapy, and approximately 43% of the dose-escalation patients had previously received checkpoint inhibitors. Three dose-escalation patients achieved partial responses, one with hepatocellular carcinoma and two with cutaneous melanoma. Peripheral TCRbeta sequencing was intended to test whether TCR sequence diversity was altered and clonal T-cell expansion was caused by ivuxolimab. The monotherapy dose-escalation portion (N of about 50 patients) of the phase I ivuxolimab trial is reported in the paper. Overall results and qualifications from the work: Clonal expansion of both CD4+ and CD8+ blood T cells was observed from baseline to week 6 at doses 0.1 to 3.0 mg/kg. Antigen specificity was not determined for the clonally expanded peripheral T cells. In the 0.1-3.0 mg/kg groups, partial responders had among the lowest normalized peripheral clonal expansion, particularly in CD8+ T cells. Low levels of normalized T-cell clonal expansion were also seen in some nonresponding patients. After ivuxolimab, more expanded clones were found on average in CD8+ T cells than in CD4+ T cells.

Based on the germline V gene, the CDR1 and CDR2 sequences are SNHLY and FYNNEI. The CDR3, from cysteine to phenylalanine, totals 15 residues. Only the CDR3 DNA is retained, 45 bases long and in frame from the first base. V gives up 6 bases and J gives up 5 bases, and the segment between their germline ends measures 17 bases. The trial excluded patients who had a history of autoimmune disease or were on systemic immunosuppression. Peripheral blood for TCR sequencing was collected from all dose cohorts at baseline, on cycle 4 day 1, and on cycle 7 day 1. Samples were obtained from an open-label, multicenter, first-in-human phase I dose-escalation trial of ivuxolimab. Adults with locally advanced or metastatic melanoma, renal cell, hepatocellular, or head and neck squamous cell carcinoma were enrolled in the trial. Before TCR sequencing, CD4+ and CD8+ T cells were separately sorted from peripheral blood.

With regard to this clone: Which antigen it targets is not known. No base qualities exist here, and no much larger clone lies one base off it.

Genomic DNA was isolated from the sorted cells so that the TCRbeta CDR3 region could be sequenced. The immunoSEQ Assay was used to sequence the TCRbeta CDR3 regions. Here the immuneACCESS table is served through TCRdb, limited to in-frame sequences with V and J called. Missing clones are a known gap in these copies; in checked studies unresolved V genes cover under half, and the rest lacks a known reason. In all, the sample holds roughly 60,000 clones, and roughly 80% of those were seen once. 1.5% to 2.5% of the sample comes from the top ten. The sequences come from CD4+ or CD8+ T cells sorted from blood, collected in a trial of the OX40 agonist ivuxolimab. Here the chain combines TRBV2 and TRBJ2-1, with a tentative D call of TRBD1 or TRBD2, each matching 5 bases. The clonotype originates from an adult with an advanced solid tumor such as melanoma, head and neck, liver or kidney cancer. The DNA sequence is as follows: TGTGCCAGCAGGACACTAGATAGGGGTGACAATGAGCAGTTCTTC. Translated, this is CASRTLDRGDNEQFF. With the rest looked up from the reference TRBV2 and TRBJ2-1 genes rather than sequenced, the full variable domain is EPEVTQTPSHQVTQMGQEVILRCVPISNHLYFYWYRQILGQKVEFLVSFYNNEISEKSEIFDDQFSVERPDGSNFTLKIRSTKLEDSAMYFCASRTLDRGDNEQFFGPGTRLTVL.